The 13 T cell receptor beta chains below all came from one sample that was sequenced in a study of CD8 T cells in Susac syndrome. Reverse transcription used roughly 0.45 to 1 ug RNA and random hexamers. TCRdb reprocessed the immunoSEQ multiplex PCR reads with MiXCR, giving one entry per CDR3 protein. The sample records a few hundred thousand distinct CDR3 sequences, roughly 84% being singletons. Material for sequencing was CD8+ T cells from PBMCs. These receptors all stem from a human donor with multiple sclerosis.

About this clonotype itself: A junction end diverges from the germline sequence, so it may reflect a read error. The chain couples TRBV6-5 to TRBJ2-1; D not resolved. Germline loops: CDR1 MNHEY, CDR2 SVGAGI. This CDR3 has 13 amino acids. The CDR3 region has the DNA TGTGCCTGCAGTTACTCGATCGGTTATACGAAGTTCTTC. Translated, it gives CACSYSIGYTKFF.

The rearrangement uses TRBV29-1 and TRBJ1-2; D gene unclear. Between the trimmed V and J ends, which lost 0 bases and 6 bases, there was a span of 5 bases. CDR1 is SQVTM, CDR2 ANQGSEA, per germline. The CDR3 is 11 residues long. The CDR3 spells CSVEERNGYTF. The DNA for the CDR3 is TGCAGCGTTGAAGAAAGGAATGGCTACACCTTC.

This sequence joins TRBV10-3 and TRBJ2-5; possibly TRBD1 or TRBD2 for D (5 bases each). Germline loops: CDR1 ENHRY, CDR2 SYGVKD. V was cut by 1 base and J by 1 base, with 16 bases left in between. CDR3 length: 17 amino acids. The CDR3 loop reads CAISEWEPGPPQETQYF. CDR3 nucleotides: TGTGCCATCAGTGAGTGGGAGCCGGGACCCCCCCAAGAGACCCAGTACTTC.

This sequence joins TRBV29-1 and TRBJ2-7, with D perhaps TRBD1 or TRBD2 (5 bases each). Trimming removed 4 bases from V and 0 bases from J, with 10 bases in between. The CDR3 spans 13 residues. Germline values: CDR1 SQVTM, CDR2 ANQGSEA. CDR3 nucleotide sequence: TGCAGCGTTGGGGCAGGGAGCTCCTACGAGCAGTACTTC. This gives the protein CSVGAGSSYEQYF.

The chain carries TRBV27 and TRBJ2-1, with TRBD2 identical over 10 bases. CDR1 is MNHEY and CDR2 is SMNVEV in the germline V gene (reference sequence). J gave up 6 bases and V 3 bases, and 8 bases lay outside the gene matches. This CDR3 region has 16 residues. The chain's CDR3 is CASSFVSGRAANEQFF. DNA of the CDR3: TGTGCCAGCAGTTTTGTAAGCGGGAGGGCAGCCAATGAGCAGTTCTTC.

The chain uses TRBV4-1 and TRBJ1-5; D unclear. Between the trimmed V and J ends, which lost 0 bases and 4 bases, there was a span of 10 bases. Germline loops: CDR1 MGHRA, CDR2 YSYEKL. CDR3 length equals 15 residues. The CDR3 spells CASSQDSLGNQPQHF. The CDR3 DNA reads TGCGCCAGCAGCCAAGATTCACTAGGTAATCAGCCCCAGCATTTT.

This chain connects TRBV19 to TRBJ2-1; D gene ambiguous. Trimming took 6 bases from V and 2 from J, leaving 8 bases between them. The germline gives CDR1 LNHDA, CDR2 SQIVND (reference sequence). The CDR3 runs 13 residues. CDR3 nucleotide sequence: TGTGCCAGTAGCTTTAGCACCTACAATGAGCAGTTCTTC. This encodes CASSFSTYNEQFF.

The gene calls are TRBV19 and TRBJ2-5, with 9 bases matching TRBD2. J lost 0 bases, V lost 6 bases, and 17 bases had no gene match. The V gene's germline CDR1 is LNHDA and CDR2 SQIVND (reference sequence). This CDR3 region has 19 residues. CDR3 amino acids: CASRPSLTSGEGDQETQYF. Written as DNA, the CDR3 is TGTGCCAGTAGACCCAGTTTGACTAGCGGAGAGGGGGACCAAGAGACCCAGTACTTC. The full variable domain, rest sourced from reference TRBV19 and TRBJ2-5, is DGGITQSPKYLFRKEGQNVTLSCEQNLNHDAMYWYRQDPGQGLRLIYYSQIVNDFQKGDIAEGYSVSREKKESFPLTVTSAQKNPTAFYLCASRPSLTSGEGDQETQYFGPGTRLLVL.

J is TRBJ2-7 and V is TRBV9, with unresolved D. CDR1 and CDR2 (germline): SGDLS, YYNGEE. CDR3 length equals 13 residues. The V end was cut by 4 bases, the J end by 3 bases, with 11 bases between. CDR3 in amino acids: CASSPKTSYEQYF. The DNA of the CDR3 is TGTGCCAGCAGCCCTAAAACCAGCTACGAGCAGTACTTC. Drawing the rest from reference TRBV9 and TRBJ2-7, the complete variable domain is DSGVTQTPKHLITATGQRVTLRCSPRSGDLSVYWYQQSLDQGLQFLIQYYNGEERAKGNILERFSAQQFPDLHSELNLSSLELGDSALYFCASSPKTSYEQYFGPGTRLTVT.

Turning to this clonotype: One junction end does not reproduce the germline sequence, and a read error may be involved. The DNA of the CDR3 is TGTGCCAGCACTTACACAGATACGCAGTATTTT. It codes for CASTYTDTQYF. The V call is TRBV6-5, the J call TRBJ2-3; D call uncertain. The CDR3 has 11 residues. Germline CDR1 reads MNHEY; CDR2 reads SVGAGI.

The gene calls are TRBV5-1 and TRBJ2-3; no reliable D call. V lost 0 bases to trimming and J lost 1 base, with 12 bases between them. The CDR3 spans 16 residues. The germline V gene encodes CDR1 SGHRS and CDR2 YFSETQ. The CDR3 DNA reads as TGCGCCAGCAGCTTGGAGGCCCCGGCGGGCACAGATACGCAGTATTTT. Its translation is CASSLEAPAGTDTQYF.

The chain combines TRBV4-1 with TRBJ2-5; 14 bases agree with TRBD2. The J segment lost 4 bases and the V segment lost 4 bases, leaving 29 bases of the junction unmatched. The CDR3 consists of 24 residues. The germline V gene has CDR1 MGHRA and CDR2 YSYEKL. The CDR3 sequence is CASSPEDVPPTSGRAVDGGETQYF. The CDR3 DNA is TGCGCCAGCAGCCCAGAGGACGTTCCTCCGACTAGCGGGAGGGCCGTGGATGGAGGAGAGACCCAGTACTTC.

V and J are TRBV10-3 and TRBJ2-7, with TRBD2 matching 14 bases. CDR3 length: 14 residues. In germline, CDR1 is ENHRY, CDR2 SYGVKD. V was pared by 5 bases and J by 7 bases, with 4 bases of the junction left unmatched. This CDR3 is CAISSRTSGREQYF. Written as DNA, the CDR3 is TGTGCCATCAGTTCAAGGACTAGCGGGAGGGAGCAGTACTTC.